This T cell receptor beta chain was recovered during a study of T cell repertoires in cytomegalovirus infection. Study-wide results and caveats: The study identified carriers of CMV plus the relevant HLA from cumulative public TCR beta family frequency.

Looked up from germline, CDR1 is MNHNY and CDR2 is SVGAGI (reference sequence). The CDR3 has 14 amino acids. With respect to this clonotype: Its antigen is undetermined. One junction end disagrees with the germline gene, perhaps due to a read error.

From the reads, TCRdb called clonotypes with MiXCR, one entry per CDR3 protein. The table includes hundreds of thousands of distinct CDR3 sequences, approximately 33% detected once. This chain connects TRBV6-6 to TRBJ2-1; tentatively, D is TRBD1 or TRBD2 (5 bases each). Sequenced material: PBMCs. This clonotype originated in a human donor in good health (CMV status not recorded). Some clones in this sample may be carry-over from other donors' samples. CDR3 DNA: TGTGCCAGCAGTTGGGGGACCCTCGTCAATCAGCAGTTCTTC. Protein: CASSWGTLVNQQFF.